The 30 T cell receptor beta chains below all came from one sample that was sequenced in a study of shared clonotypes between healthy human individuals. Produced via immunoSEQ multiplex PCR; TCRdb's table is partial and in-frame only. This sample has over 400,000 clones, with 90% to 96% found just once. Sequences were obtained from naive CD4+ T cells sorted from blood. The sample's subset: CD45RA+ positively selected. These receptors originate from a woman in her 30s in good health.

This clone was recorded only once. This CDR3 reads CASSRTGTGETEAFF. DNA of the CDR3: TGTGCCAGCTCAAGGACCGGGACAGGGGAAACTGAAGCTTTCTTT. The chain recombines TRBV18 with TRBJ1-1; 10 nucleotides align to TRBD1. V lost 5 bases, J lost 5 bases, and 8 bases stayed unmatched. The CDR3 spans 15 residues. CDR1 is KGHSH and CDR2 is LQKENI in the germline V gene.

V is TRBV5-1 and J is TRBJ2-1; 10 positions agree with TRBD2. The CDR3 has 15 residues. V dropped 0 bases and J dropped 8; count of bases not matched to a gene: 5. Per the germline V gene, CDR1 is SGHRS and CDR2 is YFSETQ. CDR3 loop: CASSLAAGGPHEQFF. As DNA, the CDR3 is TGCGCCAGCAGCTTGGCAGCGGGAGGGCCCCATGAGCAGTTCTTC.

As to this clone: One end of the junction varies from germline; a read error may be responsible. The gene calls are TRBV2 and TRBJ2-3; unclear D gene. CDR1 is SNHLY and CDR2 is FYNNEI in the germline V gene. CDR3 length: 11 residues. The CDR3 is CASNEDRAQYF. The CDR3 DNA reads TGTGCGAGCAATGAGGATCGTGCGCAGTATTTT.

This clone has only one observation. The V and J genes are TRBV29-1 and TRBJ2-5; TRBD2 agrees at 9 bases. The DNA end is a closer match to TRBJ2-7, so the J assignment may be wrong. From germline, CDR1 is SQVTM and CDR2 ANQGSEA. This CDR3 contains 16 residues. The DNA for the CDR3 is TGCAGCGTTGAAGGGGTGCGAGCTAGCGGGAAGTACGAGCAGTACTTC. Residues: CSVEGVRASGKYEQYF.

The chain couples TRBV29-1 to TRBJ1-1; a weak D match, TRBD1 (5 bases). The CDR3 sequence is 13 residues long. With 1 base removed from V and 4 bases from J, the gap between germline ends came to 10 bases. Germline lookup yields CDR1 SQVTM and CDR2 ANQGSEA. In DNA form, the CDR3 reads TGCAGCGTTGAAGTGACCCAGGGCACTGAAGCTTTCTTT. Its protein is CSVEVTQGTEAFF.

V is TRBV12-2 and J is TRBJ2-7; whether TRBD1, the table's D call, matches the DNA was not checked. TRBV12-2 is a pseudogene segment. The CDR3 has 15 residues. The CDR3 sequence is CASRSQQGPHYEQYF. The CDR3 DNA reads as TGTGCAAGTCGCTCCCAACAGGGCCCGCACTACGAGCAGTACTTC.

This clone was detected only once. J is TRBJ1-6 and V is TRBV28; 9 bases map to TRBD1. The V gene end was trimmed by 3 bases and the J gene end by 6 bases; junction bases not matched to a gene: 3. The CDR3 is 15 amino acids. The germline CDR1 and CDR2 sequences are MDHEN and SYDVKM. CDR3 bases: TGTGCCAGCAGTTTCGGGGACAGGGTTAATTCACCCCTCCACTTT. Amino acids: CASSFGDRVNSPLHF.

CDR3 in DNA: TGTGCCAGCAGTGAACGGAGCACCGGGGAGCTGTTTTTT. As protein: CASSERSTGELFF. The rearrangement joins TRBV2 to TRBJ2-2; no clear D gene. Between the trimmed V and J ends, which lost 2 bases and 4 bases, there was a span of 5 bases. The CDR3 loop spans 13 amino acids. Germline V gene data show CDR1 as SNHLY and CDR2 as FYNNEI.

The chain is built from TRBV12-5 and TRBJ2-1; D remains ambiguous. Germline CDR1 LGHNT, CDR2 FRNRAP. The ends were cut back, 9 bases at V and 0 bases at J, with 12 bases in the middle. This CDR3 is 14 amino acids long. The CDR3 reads CARVELPSYNEQFF. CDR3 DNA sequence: TGTGCTAGGGTCGAGCTCCCCTCCTACAATGAGCAGTTCTTC.

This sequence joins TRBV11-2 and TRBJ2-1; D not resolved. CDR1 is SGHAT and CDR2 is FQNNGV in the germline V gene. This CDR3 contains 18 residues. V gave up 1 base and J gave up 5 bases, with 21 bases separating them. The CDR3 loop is CASSLGNLWTKKNNEQFF. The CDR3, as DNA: TGTGCCAGCAGCTTAGGTAATCTATGGACCAAGAAAAACAATGAGCAGTTCTTC.

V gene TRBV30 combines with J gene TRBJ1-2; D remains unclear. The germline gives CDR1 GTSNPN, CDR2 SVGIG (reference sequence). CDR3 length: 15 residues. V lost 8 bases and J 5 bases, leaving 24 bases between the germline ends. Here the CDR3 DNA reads TGTGCCCACTTCTGGGTGCCACGGTCGCGGTATGGCTACACCTTC. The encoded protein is CAHFWVPRSRYGYTF.

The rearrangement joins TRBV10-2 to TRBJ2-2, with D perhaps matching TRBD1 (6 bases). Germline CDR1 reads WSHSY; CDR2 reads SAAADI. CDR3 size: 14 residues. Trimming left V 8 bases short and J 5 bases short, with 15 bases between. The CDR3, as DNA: TGCGCCAGCTCACCGGGACAACTTACCGGGGAGCTGTTTTTT. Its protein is CASSPGQLTGELFF.

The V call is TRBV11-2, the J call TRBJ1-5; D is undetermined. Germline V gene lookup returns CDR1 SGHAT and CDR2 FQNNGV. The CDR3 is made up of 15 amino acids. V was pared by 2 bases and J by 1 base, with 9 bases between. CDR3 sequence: CASSLQSGSNQPQHF. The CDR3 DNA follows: TGTGCCAGCAGCTTACAGTCTGGGAGCAATCAGCCCCAGCATTTT.

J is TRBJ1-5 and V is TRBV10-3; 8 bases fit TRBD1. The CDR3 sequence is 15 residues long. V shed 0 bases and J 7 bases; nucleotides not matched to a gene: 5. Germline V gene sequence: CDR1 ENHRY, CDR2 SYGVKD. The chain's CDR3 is CAISESRTGYQPQHF. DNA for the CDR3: TGTGCCATCAGTGAGTCGAGGACAGGGTACCAGCCCCAGCATTTT.

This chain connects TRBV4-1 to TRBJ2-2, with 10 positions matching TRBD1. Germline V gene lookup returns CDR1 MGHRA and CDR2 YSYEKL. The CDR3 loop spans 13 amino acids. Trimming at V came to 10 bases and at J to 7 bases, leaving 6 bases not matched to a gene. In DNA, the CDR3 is TGCGCCACGGGACAGGGGACGAGCGGGGAGCTGTTTTTT. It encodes CATGQGTSGELFF.

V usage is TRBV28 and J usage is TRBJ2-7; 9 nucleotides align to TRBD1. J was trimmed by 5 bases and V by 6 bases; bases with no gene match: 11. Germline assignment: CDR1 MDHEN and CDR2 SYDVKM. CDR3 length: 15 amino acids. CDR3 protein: CASRASGQGNHEQYF. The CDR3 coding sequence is TGTGCCAGCAGAGCCTCGGGACAGGGCAACCACGAGCAGTACTTC.

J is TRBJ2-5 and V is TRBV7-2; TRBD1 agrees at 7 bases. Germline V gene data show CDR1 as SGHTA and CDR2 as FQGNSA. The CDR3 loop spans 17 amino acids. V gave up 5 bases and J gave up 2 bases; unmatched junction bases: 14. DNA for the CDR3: TGTGCCAGCAGCGCATCCCTGGGGACAGACATTCAAGAGACCCAGTACTTC. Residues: CASSASLGTDIQETQYF. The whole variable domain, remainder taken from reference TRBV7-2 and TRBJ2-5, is GAGVSQSPSNKVTEKGKDVELRCDPISGHTALYWYRQSLGQGLEFLIYFQGNSAPDKSGLPSDRFSAERTGGSVSTLTIQRTQQEDSAVYLCASSASLGTDIQETQYFGPGTRLLVL.

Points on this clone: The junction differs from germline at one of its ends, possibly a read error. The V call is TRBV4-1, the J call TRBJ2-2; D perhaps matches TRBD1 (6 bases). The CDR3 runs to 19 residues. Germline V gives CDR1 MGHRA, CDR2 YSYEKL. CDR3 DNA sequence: TGCGCCAGCAGCCGAATTTGGGGGCGGGTCGGGCACAACAACGGGGAGCTGTTTTTT. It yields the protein CASSRIWGRVGHNNGELFF.

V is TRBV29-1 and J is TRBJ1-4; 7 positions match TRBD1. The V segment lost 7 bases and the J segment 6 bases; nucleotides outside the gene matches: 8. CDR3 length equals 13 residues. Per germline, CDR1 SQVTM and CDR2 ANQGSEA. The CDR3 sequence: CSAYDRVDEKLFF. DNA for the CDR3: TGCAGCGCCTACGACAGGGTAGATGAAAAACTGTTTTTT. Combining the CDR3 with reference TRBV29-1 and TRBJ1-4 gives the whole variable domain SAVISQKPSRDICQRGTSLTIQCQVDSQVTMMFWYRQQPGQSLTLIATANQGSEATYESGFVIDKFPISRPNLTFSTLTVSNMSPEDSSIYLCSAYDRVDEKLFFGSGTQLSVL.

The CDR3 spells CASSKGIGGLNTEAFF. CDR3 coding DNA: TGTGCCAGCAGCAAAGGAATCGGAGGGTTGAACACTGAAGCTTTCTTT. This chain connects TRBV21-1 to TRBJ1-1. TRBV21-1 is a pseudogene segment. CDR3 length: 16 amino acids.

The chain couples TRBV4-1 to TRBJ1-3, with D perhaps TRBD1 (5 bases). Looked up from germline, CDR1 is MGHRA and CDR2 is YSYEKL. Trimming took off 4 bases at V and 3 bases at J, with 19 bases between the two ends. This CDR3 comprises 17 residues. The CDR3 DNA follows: TGCGCCAGCAGCCGAGAAGGTGCCGGGGGAGGTGGAAACACCATATATTTT. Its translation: CASSREGAGGGGNTIYF.

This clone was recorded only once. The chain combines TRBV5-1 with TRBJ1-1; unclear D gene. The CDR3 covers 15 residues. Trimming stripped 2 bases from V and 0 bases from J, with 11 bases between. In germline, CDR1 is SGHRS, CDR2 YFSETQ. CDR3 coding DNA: TGCGCCAGCAGCTTACAAAGTGGCATGAACACTGAAGCTTTCTTT. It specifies CASSLQSGMNTEAFF.

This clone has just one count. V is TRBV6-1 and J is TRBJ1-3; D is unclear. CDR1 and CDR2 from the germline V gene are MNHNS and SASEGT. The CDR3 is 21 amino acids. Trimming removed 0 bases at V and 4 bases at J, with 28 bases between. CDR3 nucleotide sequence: TGTGCCAGCAGTGAAGCGCTTCGGGTAATTCTCGGACGCGGGAGAGGAAACACCATATATTTT. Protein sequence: CASSEALRVILGRGRGNTIYF.

The CDR3 loop is CSVELRLADTQYF. The DNA of the CDR3 is TGCAGCGTTGAATTACGTCTAGCGGATACGCAGTATTTT. The chain carries TRBV29-1 and TRBJ2-3; tentatively, D is TRBD2 (6 bases). Trimming left V 2 bases short and J 6 bases short, with 12 bases between. The CDR3 runs 13 residues. Germline values: CDR1 SQVTM, CDR2 ANQGSEA.

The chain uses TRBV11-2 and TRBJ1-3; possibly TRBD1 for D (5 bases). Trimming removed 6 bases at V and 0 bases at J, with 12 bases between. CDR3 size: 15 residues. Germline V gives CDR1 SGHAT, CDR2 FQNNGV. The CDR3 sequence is CASRLGGNSGNTIYF. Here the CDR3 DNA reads TGTGCCAGCAGGCTGGGGGGGAACTCTGGAAACACCATATATTTT.

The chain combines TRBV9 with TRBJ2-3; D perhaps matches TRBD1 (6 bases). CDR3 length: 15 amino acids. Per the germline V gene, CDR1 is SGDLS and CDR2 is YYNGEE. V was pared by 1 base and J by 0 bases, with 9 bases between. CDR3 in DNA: TGTGCCAGCAGCGTAATGGGGACAAGCACAGATACGCAGTATTTT. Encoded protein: CASSVMGTSTDTQYF. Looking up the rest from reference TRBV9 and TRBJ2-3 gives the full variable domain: DSGVTQTPKHLITATGQRVTLRCSPRSGDLSVYWYQQSLDQGLQFLIQYYNGEERAKGNILERFSAQQFPDLHSELNLSSLELGDSALYFCASSVMGTSTDTQYFGPGTRLTVL.

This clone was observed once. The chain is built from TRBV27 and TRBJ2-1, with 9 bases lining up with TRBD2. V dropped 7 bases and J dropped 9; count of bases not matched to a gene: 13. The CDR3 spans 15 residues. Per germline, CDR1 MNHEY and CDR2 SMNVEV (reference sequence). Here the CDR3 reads CASNPLAGGPSEQFF. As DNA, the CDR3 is TGTGCCAGCAACCCCCTCGCGGGAGGGCCCAGTGAGCAGTTCTTC.

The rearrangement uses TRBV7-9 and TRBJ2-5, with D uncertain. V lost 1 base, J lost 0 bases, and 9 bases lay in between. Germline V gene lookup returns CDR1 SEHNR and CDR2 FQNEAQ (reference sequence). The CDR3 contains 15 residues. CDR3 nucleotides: TGTGCCAGCAGCTTAGGCGTCCAAGACCAAGAGACCCAGTACTTC. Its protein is CASSLGVQDQETQYF.

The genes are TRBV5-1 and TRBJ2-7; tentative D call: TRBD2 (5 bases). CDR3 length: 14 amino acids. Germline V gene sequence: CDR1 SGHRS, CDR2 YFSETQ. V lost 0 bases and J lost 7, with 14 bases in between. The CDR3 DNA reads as TGCGCCAGCAGCTTGGCGGCTAACCGGAGGGAGCAGTACTTC. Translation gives CASSLAANRREQYF.

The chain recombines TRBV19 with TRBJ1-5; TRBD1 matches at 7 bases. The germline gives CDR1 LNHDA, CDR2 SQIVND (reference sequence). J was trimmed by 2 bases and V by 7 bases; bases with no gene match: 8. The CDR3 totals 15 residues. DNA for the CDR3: TGTGCCAGTAATGGACAGGTCCGGGGCAATCAGCCCCAGCATTTT. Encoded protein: CASNGQVRGNQPQHF.